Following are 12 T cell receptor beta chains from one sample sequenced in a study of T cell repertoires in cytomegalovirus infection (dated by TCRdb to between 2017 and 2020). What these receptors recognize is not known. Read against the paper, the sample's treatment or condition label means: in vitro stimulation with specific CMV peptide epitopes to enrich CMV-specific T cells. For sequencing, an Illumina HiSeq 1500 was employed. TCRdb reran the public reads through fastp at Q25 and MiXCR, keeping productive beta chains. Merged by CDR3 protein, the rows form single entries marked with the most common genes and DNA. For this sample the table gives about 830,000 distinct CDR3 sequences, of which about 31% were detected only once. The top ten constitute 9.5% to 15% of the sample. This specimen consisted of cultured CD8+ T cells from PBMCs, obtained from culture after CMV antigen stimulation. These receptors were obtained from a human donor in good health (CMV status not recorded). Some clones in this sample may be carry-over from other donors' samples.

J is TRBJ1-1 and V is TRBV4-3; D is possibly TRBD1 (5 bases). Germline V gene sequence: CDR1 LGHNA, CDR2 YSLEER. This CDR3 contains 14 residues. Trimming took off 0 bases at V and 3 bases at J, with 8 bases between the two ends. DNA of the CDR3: TGCGCCAGCAGCCAAGAGACAGTTTACACTGAAGCTTTCTTT. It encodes CASSQETVYTEAFF.

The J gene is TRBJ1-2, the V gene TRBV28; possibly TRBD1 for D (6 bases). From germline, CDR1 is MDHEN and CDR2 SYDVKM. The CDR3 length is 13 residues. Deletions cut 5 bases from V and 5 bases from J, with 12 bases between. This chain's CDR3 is CASSPRTAYGYTF. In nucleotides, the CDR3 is TGTGCCAGCAGTCCAAGGACAGCGTATGGCTACACCTTC.

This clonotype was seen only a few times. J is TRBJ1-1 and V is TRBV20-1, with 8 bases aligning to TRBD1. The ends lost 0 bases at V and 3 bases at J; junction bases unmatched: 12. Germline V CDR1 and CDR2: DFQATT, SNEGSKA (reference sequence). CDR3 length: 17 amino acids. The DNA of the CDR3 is TGCAGTGCTAGAGATCTAGGGGCAGGGGGCTTTGACACTGAAGCTTTCTTT. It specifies CSARDLGAGGFDTEAFF.

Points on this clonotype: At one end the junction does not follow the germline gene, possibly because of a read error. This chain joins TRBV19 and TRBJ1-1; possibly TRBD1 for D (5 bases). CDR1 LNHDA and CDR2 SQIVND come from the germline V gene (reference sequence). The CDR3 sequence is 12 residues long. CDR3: CVSSQGSTEAFF. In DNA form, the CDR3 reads TGTGTCAGTAGTCAGGGATCCACTGAAGCTTTCTTT.

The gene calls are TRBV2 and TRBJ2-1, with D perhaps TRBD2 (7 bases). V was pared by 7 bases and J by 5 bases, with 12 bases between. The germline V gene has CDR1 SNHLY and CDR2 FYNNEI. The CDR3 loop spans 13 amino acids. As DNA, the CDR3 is TGTGCCAGCATTGGGGGGGCGAACAATGAGCAGTTCTTC. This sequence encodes CASIGGANNEQFF.

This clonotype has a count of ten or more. DNA of the CDR3: TGTGCCAGCAGCTTAGACCGGGACGCTTACTATGGCTACACCTTC. Translating gives CASSLDRDAYYGYTF. The rearrangement links TRBV7-8 to TRBJ1-2; D possibly corresponds to TRBD1 (5 bases). CDR3 length: 15 amino acids. Germline V gives CDR1 SGHVS, CDR2 FQNEAQ. The V end lost 1 base, the J end lost 3 bases, and 12 bases lay between the germline ends.

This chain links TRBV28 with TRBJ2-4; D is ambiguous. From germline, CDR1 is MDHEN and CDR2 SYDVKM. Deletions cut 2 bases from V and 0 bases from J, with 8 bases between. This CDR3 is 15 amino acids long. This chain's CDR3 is CASSLVPLAKNIQYF. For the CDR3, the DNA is TGTGCCAGCAGTTTAGTTCCCCTAGCCAAAAACATTCAGTACTTC.

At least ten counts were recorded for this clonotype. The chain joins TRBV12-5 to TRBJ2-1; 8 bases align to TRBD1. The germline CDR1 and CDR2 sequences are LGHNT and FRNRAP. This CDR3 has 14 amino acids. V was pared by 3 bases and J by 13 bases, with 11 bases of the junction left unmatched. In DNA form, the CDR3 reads TGTGCTAGTGGTTTCAACCCGGACAGGGCGGACCAGTTCTTC. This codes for CASGFNPDRADQFF.

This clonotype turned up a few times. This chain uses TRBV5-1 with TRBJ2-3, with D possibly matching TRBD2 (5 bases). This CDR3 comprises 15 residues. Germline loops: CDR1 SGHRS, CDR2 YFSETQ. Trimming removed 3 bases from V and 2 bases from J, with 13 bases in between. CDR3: CASSWTPGITDTQYF. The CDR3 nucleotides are TGCGCCAGCAGCTGGACCCCGGGGATCACAGATACGCAGTATTTT. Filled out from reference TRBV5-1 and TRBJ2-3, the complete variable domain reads KAGVTQTPRYLIKTRGQQVTLSCSPISGHRSVSWYQQTPGQGLQFLFEYFSETQRNKGNFPGRFSGRQFSNSRSEMNVSTLELGDSALYLCASSWTPGITDTQYFGPGTRLTVL.

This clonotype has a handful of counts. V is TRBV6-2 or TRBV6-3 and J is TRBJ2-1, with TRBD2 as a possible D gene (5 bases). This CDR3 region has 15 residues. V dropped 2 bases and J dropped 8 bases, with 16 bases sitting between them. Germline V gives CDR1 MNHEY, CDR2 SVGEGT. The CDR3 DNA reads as TGTGCCAGCAGTTACGGTGGACTCGTCATCGATGAGCAGTTCTTC. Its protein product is CASSYGGLVIDEQFF.

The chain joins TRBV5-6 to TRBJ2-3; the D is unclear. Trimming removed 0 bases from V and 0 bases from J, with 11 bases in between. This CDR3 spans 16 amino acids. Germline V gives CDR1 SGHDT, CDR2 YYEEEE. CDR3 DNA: TGTGCCAGCAGCTTGGAGTCAGTACCAAGCACAGATACGCAGTATTTT. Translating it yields CASSLESVPSTDTQYF.

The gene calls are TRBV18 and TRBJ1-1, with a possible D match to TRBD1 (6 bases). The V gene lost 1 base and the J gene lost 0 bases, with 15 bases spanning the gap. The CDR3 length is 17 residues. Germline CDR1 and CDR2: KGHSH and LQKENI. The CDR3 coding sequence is TGTGCCAGCTCACCACGGGGGCCCGAGTTCATGAACACTGAAGCTTTCTTT. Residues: CASSPRGPEFMNTEAFF.